The TCR beta chain described here comes from a study of OX40 agonist ivuxolimab in advanced cancers. About the study: Every patient in dose escalation had hepatocellular carcinoma, melanoma, renal cell or head and neck cancer. Earlier treatment with anti-PD-1, anti-PD-L1 or anti-CTLA-4 was permitted, and about 40% had received some.

The study's findings and limits: Some nonresponders additionally presented with little normalized T-cell clonal expansion. Both CD4+ and CD8+ T cell populations in blood had undergone clonal expansion by week 6 at 0.1 to 3.0 mg/kg.

Remarks on this clone: Its antigen is undetermined.

TCRdb keeps only in-frame clones here, not all; method: immunoSEQ multiplex PCR. The repertoire holds roughly 35,000 clones, with roughly 80% as singletons. The CDR3 spans 14 residues. V was clipped by 4 bases and J by 5 bases, with 15 bases between them. Germline V gene data show CDR1 as SGHTS and CDR2 as YDEGEE. This chain joins TRBV5-8 and TRBJ2-5, with D perhaps given as TRBD1 or TRBD2 (5 bases each). The receptor's source is an adult with an advanced solid tumor such as melanoma, head and neck, liver or kidney cancer. Sequenced here: CD4+ or CD8+ T cells sorted from blood, sampled in a trial of the OX40 agonist ivuxolimab. The CDR3 region has the DNA TGTGCCAGCAGCGGTGGATGGGGCGGGGAGACCCAGTACTTC. Amino acids: CASSGGWGGETQYF.